The 18 T cell receptor beta chains reported below all come from one sample, sequenced in a study of cytomegalovirus exposure and HLA in healthy donors (dated by TCRdb to about 2017). Library preparation was by the immunoSEQ multiplex PCR assay. For the multiplex PCR, a mixture combining 60 forward primers for TCR Vbeta segments and 13 reverse primers for TCR Jbeta segments was used. TCRdb retrieved this table from immuneACCESS and kept in-frame rearrangements only. Not all clones are present; in checked studies, unresolved V genes account for under half, and no reason is known for the remainder. This sample is represented by about 140,000 clones; 66% of them were singletons. Of the sample, roughly 6% falls within the top ten clones. Sample: PBMCs. The receptors originated from a woman aged 55-69 years in good health and CMV-seronegative.

This clone was seen a few times. The rearrangement joins TRBV7-3 to TRBJ2-2; 9 nucleotides agree with TRBD1. V was pared by 5 bases and J by 3 bases, with 7 bases of the junction left unmatched. The CDR3 consists of 16 residues. The germline CDR1 and CDR2 sequences are SGHTA and FQGTGA. The CDR3 loop is CASSLKDRGDTGELFF. The CDR3 region has the DNA TGTGCCAGCAGCCTTAAAGACAGGGGGGACACCGGGGAGCTGTTTTTT.

V is TRBV27 and J is TRBJ2-3; TRBD2 matches at 15 bases. Germline CDR1 and CDR2: MNHEY and SMNVEV (reference sequence). The CDR3 is 17 amino acids. With V trimmed by 10 bases and J by 0 bases, 8 bases remained unmatched. The CDR3 DNA follows: TGTGCCAAAAAAGGGACTAGCGGGAGGAGGAGCACAGATACGCAGTATTTT. This gives the protein CAKKGTSGRRSTDTQYF.

V is TRBV6-1 and J is TRBJ2-7; 9 bases match TRBD2. Per the germline V gene, CDR1 is MNHNS and CDR2 is SASEGT. J lost 6 bases, V lost 6 bases, and 9 bases had no gene match. The CDR3 contains 14 residues. CDR3 bases: TGTGCCAGCAGCTTCCTAGCGGGAATAAGCGAGCAGTACTTC. Its protein product is CASSFLAGISEQYF.

This clone has only a few counts. V usage is TRBV28 and J usage is TRBJ2-1, with 10 positions matching TRBD1. This CDR3 contains 16 residues. The V gene end was trimmed by 2 bases and the J gene end by 12 bases; junction bases not matched to a gene: 13. CDR1 and CDR2 (germline): MDHEN, SYDVKM. The CDR3 DNA reads TGTGCCAGCAGTTTACGGATAGGGACAGGGGCTGGCGGGCAGTTCTTC. It specifies CASSLRIGTGAGGQFF.

V usage is TRBV6-5 and J usage is TRBJ2-1; TRBD2 is a possible D gene (7 bases). Germline CDR1 and CDR2: MNHEY and SVGAGI. V lost 6 bases and J lost 5, with 17 bases in between. This CDR3 is built from 15 residues. The CDR3 region is CASRPSGGGDNEQFF. The DNA of the CDR3 is TGTGCCAGCAGACCGTCGGGGGGCGGGGACAATGAGCAGTTCTTC.

This clone has a single count. The chain carries TRBV9 and TRBJ2-5, with TRBD2 matching over 8 bases. CDR1 is SGDLS and CDR2 is YYNGEE in the germline V gene. V lost 0 bases and J lost 4; bases outside the gene matches: 8. CDR3 size: 16 residues. The CDR3 is CASSVVDSGMAETQYF. The CDR3 bases are TGTGCCAGCAGCGTAGTTGATAGCGGGATGGCAGAGACCCAGTACTTC.

On this clone itself: Other nucleotide sequences from this sample produce the same CDR3. The J gene is TRBJ2-3, the V gene TRBV5-4, with 9 positions matching TRBD1. The CDR3 length is 16 residues. Germline assignment: CDR1 SGHNT and CDR2 YYREEE (reference sequence). Trimming at V came to 4 bases and at J to 3 bases, leaving 9 bases not matched to a gene. The CDR3 nucleotides read TGTGCCAGCAGCCCTATACGACAGGGGGGAACAGATACGCAGTATTTT. This translates into CASSPIRQGGTDTQYF.

The sample holds a few counts of this clone. The chain employs TRBV10-3 and TRBJ2-1, with 15 bases matching TRBD2. CDR1 and CDR2 from the germline V gene are ENHRY and SYGVKD. The length of the CDR3 is 17 residues. The J segment lost 4 bases and the V segment lost 10 bases, leaving 11 bases of the junction unmatched. CDR3 region: CATSGTSGRPRYNEQFF. Written as DNA, the CDR3 is TGTGCCACCTCCGGGACTAGCGGGAGGCCTCGATACAATGAGCAGTTCTTC.

The DNA for the CDR3 is TGTGCCAGCAGCCGGACAGGCGGGAACTATGGCTACACCTTC. Translating gives CASSRTGGNYGYTF. This chain connects TRBV7-8 to TRBJ1-2; 7 bases line up with TRBD1. After removal of 5 bases from V and 2 bases from J, the junction contained 5 bases not matched to a gene. This CDR3 is 14 amino acids long. The V gene's germline CDR1 is SGHVS and CDR2 FQNEAQ.

The chain is built from TRBV14 and TRBJ1-6; D perhaps matches TRBD1 (6 bases). CDR1 SGHDN and CDR2 FVKESK come from the germline V gene. V lost 2 bases and J 6 bases, leaving 11 bases between the germline ends. The CDR3 has 15 residues. Here the CDR3 DNA reads TGTGCCAGCAGCCAAAACAGGGTCAGTAATTCACCCCTCCACTTT. It translates to CASSQNRVSNSPLHF.

The CDR3 DNA follows: TGTGCCAGCAGCTTGGGGGTAGGGGGCCAAGAGACCCAGTACTTC. As protein: CASSLGVGGQETQYF. V usage is TRBV5-4 and J usage is TRBJ2-5; D might be TRBD1 (6 bases). Germline CDR1 is SGHNT and CDR2 is YYREEE (reference sequence). Between the trimmed V and J ends, which lost 0 bases and 1 base, there was a span of 10 bases. The CDR3 has 15 residues.

The genes are TRBV4-1 and TRBJ2-6; TRBD1 agrees at 8 bases. This CDR3 is built from 19 residues. Trimming took 0 bases from V and 2 from J; bases not matched to a gene: 9. Germline assignment: CDR1 MGHRA and CDR2 YSYEKL. The CDR3 here is CASSQDRFGRGPGANVLTF. The CDR3 DNA reads as TGCGCCAGCAGCCAAGATCGTTTCGGCAGGGGGCCTGGGGCCAACGTCCTGACTTTC.

As regards this clone: Mismatch with germline at one junction end may stem from a read error. The chain uses TRBV7-9 and TRBJ1-5, with TRBD1 identical over 8 bases. Germline lookup yields CDR1 SEHNR and CDR2 FQNEAQ (reference sequence). The CDR3 is made up of 18 amino acids. The DNA of the CDR3 is TGTTCCAGCAGCTTAGGGGGGACAGGTGTGGATAGCAATCAGCCCCAGCATTTT. Encoded protein: CSSSLGGTGVDSNQPQHF.

The chain joins TRBV4-3 to TRBJ2-4; D possibly corresponds to TRBD2 (5 bases). Germline V gene sequence: CDR1 LGHNA, CDR2 YSLEER. The CDR3 sequence is 15 residues long. V lost 0 bases and J lost 0, with 6 bases in between. CDR3 amino acids: CASSQEGGAKNIQYF. The DNA for the CDR3 is TGCGCCAGCAGCCAAGAAGGAGGAGCCAAAAACATTCAGTACTTC.

The genes are TRBV5-4 and TRBJ2-2; D ambiguous. V was pared by 1 base and J by 0 bases, with 4 bases between. The CDR3 consists of 14 residues. CDR1 SGHNT and CDR2 YYREEE come from the germline V gene (reference sequence). Written as DNA, the CDR3 is TGTGCCAGCAGCTTGCAGTCGAACACCGGGGAGCTGTTTTTT. Protein: CASSLQSNTGELFF.

This chain connects TRBV5-5 to TRBJ2-3; 7 bases are a match to TRBD1. Germline trimming cut 4 bases from V and 3 bases from J; bases unmatched to any gene: 11. CDR1 is SGHKS, CDR2 YYEKEE, per germline (reference sequence). The CDR3 covers 16 residues. DNA for the CDR3: TGTGCCAGCAGCCGAATTACAGGGGTTGAAACAGATACGCAGTATTTT. It yields the protein CASSRITGVETDTQYF. The entire variable domain, with the rest obtained from reference TRBV5-5 and TRBJ2-3, is as follows: DAGVTQSPTHLIKTRGQQVTLRCSPISGHKSVSWYQQVLGQGPQFIFQYYEKEERGRGNFPDRFSARQFPNYSSELNVNALLLGDSALYLCASSRITGVETDTQYFGPGTRLTVL.

The V gene is TRBV5-4, the J gene TRBJ2-2, with TRBD2 as a possible D gene (5 bases). Germline V gene data show CDR1 as SGHNT and CDR2 as YYREEE (reference sequence). Trimming left V 4 bases short and J 0 bases short, with 16 bases between. The CDR3 covers 17 residues. The CDR3 nucleotides are TGTGCCAGCAGCGCCCAGGCTAGCCTCTCGAACACCGGGGAGCTGTTTTTT. Its translation is CASSAQASLSNTGELFF.

This chain joins TRBV25-1 and TRBJ1-2; D call uncertain. Trimming removed 1 base at V and 4 bases at J, with 13 bases between. From germline, CDR1 is MGHDK and CDR2 SYGVNS. This CDR3 spans 15 amino acids. The CDR3 sequence is CASSESVIRPYGYTF. The CDR3 bases are TGTGCCAGCAGTGAATCGGTAATCCGCCCCTATGGCTACACCTTC.